This section outlines one TCR beta chain sequence together with its context. CDR3 size: 13 residues. Germline V gene lookup returns CDR1 SGHAT and CDR2 FQNNGV. Unmatched junction bases numbered 3, after V lost 4 bases and J lost 7 bases. Each participant's cohort was designated according to participant-reported clinical history. In the original analysis: Amplification of reference gene primers was used by the study to estimate nucleated cell counts. Generated by immunoSEQ multiplex PCR, the TCRdb table keeps only in-frame clones and is missing some. The DNA was the basis for D and trimming; V, J and clone size are from that table. The sample has fewer than 600,000 clones; 70% to 90% are singletons. The data belong to a study of blood T cell repertoires in COVID-19. In the study overall: Researchers got acute and convalescent COVID-19 samples from the United States, Italy and Spain. The analysed material was cDNA or gDNA that came from T cells, B-cell-depleted T cells, or PBMCs.

The V gene is TRBV11-2, the J gene TRBJ1-4; TRBD1 matches at 7 bases. The sample was PBMCs or T cells enriched from blood (not recorded which). The TCR comes from a woman between 40 and 55 years old who had recovered from COVID-19. Here the CDR3 reads CASSYPGGEKLFF. The CDR3 nucleotides are TGTGCCAGCAGCTACCCAGGGGGTGAAAAACTGTTTTTT.